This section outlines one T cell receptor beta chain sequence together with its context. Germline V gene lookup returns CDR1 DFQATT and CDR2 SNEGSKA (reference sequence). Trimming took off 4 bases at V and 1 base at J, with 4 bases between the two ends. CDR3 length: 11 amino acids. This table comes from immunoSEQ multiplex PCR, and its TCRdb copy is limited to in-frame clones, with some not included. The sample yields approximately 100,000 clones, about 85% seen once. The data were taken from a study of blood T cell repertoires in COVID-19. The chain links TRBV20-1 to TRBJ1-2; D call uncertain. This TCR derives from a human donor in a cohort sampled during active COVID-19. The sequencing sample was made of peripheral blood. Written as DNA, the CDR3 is TGCAGTGCTAAGCGTAACTATGGCTACACCTTC. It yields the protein CSAKRNYGYTF.